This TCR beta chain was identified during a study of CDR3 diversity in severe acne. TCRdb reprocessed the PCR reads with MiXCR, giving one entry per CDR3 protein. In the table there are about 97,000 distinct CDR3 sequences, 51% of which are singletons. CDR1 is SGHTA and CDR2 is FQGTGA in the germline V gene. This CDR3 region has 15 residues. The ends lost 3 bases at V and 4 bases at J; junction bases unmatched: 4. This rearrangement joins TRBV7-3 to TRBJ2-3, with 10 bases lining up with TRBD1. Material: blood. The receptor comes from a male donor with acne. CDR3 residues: CASSLGQGWPDTQYF. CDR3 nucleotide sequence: TGTGCCAGCAGCTTGGGACAGGGGTGGCCAGATACGCAGTATTTT.